This T cell receptor (beta chain) comes out of a study of cytomegalovirus exposure and HLA in healthy donors. In the case of this clone: Its target is not known.

Findings and limits, study-wide: Analysis performed later showed TCR beta chains linked to HLA being more clonally expanded than equally common others. According to reports, the classifier identified cytomegalovirus status with high specificity and sensitivity. In vitro work confirmed that a few CMV-associated chains recognize CMV antigens. Previous analysis showed most TCR beta V segments were productive about 90% or about 30% of the time.

The PCR had 60 Vbeta and 13 Jbeta primers. Generated by immunoSEQ multiplex PCR, the TCRdb table keeps only in-frame clones and is missing some. The sample data list around 110,000 clones. Germline V gene lookup returns CDR1 MNHEY and CDR2 SVGAGI. V shed 6 bases, J shed 4 bases, and the junction held 8 bases outside the gene matches. The CDR3 runs to 15 residues. This TCR was recovered from a man aged 30 to 45 in good health and CMV-seronegative. The material sequenced was PBMCs. The chain uses TRBV6-5 and TRBJ2-5; 10 nucleotides match TRBD1. CDR3 residues: CASRPGQGFGETQYF. The CDR3 coding sequence is TGTGCCAGCAGACCGGGACAGGGGTTCGGAGAGACCCAGTACTTC.